This T cell receptor (beta chain) was identified in a study of T cell responses to AZD1222 COVID-19 vaccine. Germline CDR1 is MNHEY and CDR2 is SVGAGI. The CDR3 is 14 residues long. V dropped 2 bases and J dropped 5 bases, with 12 bases sitting between them. The repertoire was sequenced with immunoSEQ multiplex PCR; TCRdb's copy has only in-frame clones and lacks some. The sample lists some 140,000 clones; roughly 90% were seen once. This chain uses TRBV6-5 with TRBJ1-2, with a possible D match to TRBD1 (5 bases). This receptor was taken from an adult in good health. This specimen consisted of peripheral blood, obtained on day 0 of AZD1222 vaccination. The chain's CDR3 is CASSYEGEAYGYTF. CDR3 DNA: TGTGCCAGCAGTTACGAAGGGGAAGCTTATGGCTACACCTTC.